This T cell receptor (beta chain) was identified during a study of blood T cell repertoires in COVID-19. As processed by the authors: Estimation of nucleated cell counts was performed using reference gene primer amplification. Here immunoSEQ multiplex PCR was the method, and the copy in TCRdb shows in-frame clones only, minus some. That table supplies the V and J calls and clone size; D and trimming were determined from the DNA. The top ten clones hold roughly 5.6% of a sample with roughly 150,000 clones, more than 75% of them seen once. Germline V gives CDR1 GTSNPN, CDR2 SVGIG (reference sequence). Between the trimmed V and J ends, which lost 3 bases and 2 bases, there was a span of 11 bases. The CDR3 sequence is 13 residues long. This study enrolled people aged about 18 to 100 from approximately 24 US geographic areas. Self-reported history from a screening survey and questionnaire set each donor's cohort.

The J gene is TRBJ2-7, the V gene TRBV30; a possible D gene is TRBD2 (5 bases). The source of this sequence is a woman aged 50 to 60 who had recovered from COVID-19. Material: PBMCs or T cells enriched from blood (not recorded which). CDR3 nucleotides: TGTGCCTGGAGCGGGGTTCAAACCTACGAGCAGTACTTC. This translates into CAWSGVQTYEQYF.